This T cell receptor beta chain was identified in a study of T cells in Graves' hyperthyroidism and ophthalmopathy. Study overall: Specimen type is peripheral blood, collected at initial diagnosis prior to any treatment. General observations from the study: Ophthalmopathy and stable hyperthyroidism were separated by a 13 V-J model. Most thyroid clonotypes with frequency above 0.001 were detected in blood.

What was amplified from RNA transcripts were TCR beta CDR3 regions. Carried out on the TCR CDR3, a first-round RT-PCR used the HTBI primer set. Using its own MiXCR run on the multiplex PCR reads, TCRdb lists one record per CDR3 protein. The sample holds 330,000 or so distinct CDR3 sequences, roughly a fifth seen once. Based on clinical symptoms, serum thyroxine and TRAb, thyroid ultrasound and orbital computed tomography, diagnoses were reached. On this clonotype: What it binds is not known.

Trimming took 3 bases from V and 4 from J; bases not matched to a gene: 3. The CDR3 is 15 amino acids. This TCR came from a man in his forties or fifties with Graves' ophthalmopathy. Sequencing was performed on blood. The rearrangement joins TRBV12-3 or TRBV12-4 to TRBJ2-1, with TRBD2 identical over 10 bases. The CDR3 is CASSFQAGGYNEQFF. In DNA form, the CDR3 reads TGTGCCAGCAGTTTCCAAGCGGGAGGGTACAATGAGCAGTTCTTC.